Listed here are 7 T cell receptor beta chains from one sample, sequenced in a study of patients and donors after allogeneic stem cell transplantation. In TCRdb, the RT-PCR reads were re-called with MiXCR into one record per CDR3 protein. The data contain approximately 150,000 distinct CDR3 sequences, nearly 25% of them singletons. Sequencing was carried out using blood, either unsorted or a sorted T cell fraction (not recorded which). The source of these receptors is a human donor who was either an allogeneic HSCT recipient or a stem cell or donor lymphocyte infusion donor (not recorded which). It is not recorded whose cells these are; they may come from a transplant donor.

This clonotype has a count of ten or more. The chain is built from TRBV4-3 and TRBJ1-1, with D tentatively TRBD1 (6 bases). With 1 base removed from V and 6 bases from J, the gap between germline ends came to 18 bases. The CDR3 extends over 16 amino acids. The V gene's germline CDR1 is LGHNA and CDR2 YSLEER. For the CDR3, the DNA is TGCGCCAGCAGCCAAGCCCCATTCAGGGGTTTGTCTGAAGCTTTCTTT. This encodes CASSQAPFRGLSEAFF.

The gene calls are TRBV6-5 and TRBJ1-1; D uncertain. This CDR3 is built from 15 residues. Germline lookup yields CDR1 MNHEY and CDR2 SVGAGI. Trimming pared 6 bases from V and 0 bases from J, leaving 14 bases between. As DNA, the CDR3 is TGTGCCAGCAGCCAAGGACTTTACATGAACACTGAAGCTTTCTTT. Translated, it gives CASSQGLYMNTEAFF.

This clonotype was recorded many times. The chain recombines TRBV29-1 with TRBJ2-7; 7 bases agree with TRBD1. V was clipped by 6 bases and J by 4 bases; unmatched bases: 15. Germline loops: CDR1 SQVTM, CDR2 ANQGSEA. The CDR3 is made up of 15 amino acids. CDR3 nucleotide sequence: TGCAGCGTCCTGGGACAGATCGGGAACGAGTACGAGCAGTACTTC. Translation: CSVLGQIGNEYEQYF.

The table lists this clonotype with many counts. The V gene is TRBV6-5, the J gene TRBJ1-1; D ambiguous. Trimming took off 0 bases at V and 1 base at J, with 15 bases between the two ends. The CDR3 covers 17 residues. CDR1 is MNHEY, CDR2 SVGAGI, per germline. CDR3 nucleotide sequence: TGTGCCAGCAGTTACTCCCACCCCTGGGCAGAGAACACTGAAGCTTTCTTT. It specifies CASSYSHPWAENTEAFF.

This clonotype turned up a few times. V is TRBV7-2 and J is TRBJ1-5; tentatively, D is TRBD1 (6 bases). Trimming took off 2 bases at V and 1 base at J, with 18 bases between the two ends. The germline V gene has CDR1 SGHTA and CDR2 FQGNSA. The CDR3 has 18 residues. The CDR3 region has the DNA TGTGCCAGCAGCTTAAAGCGTCGGGGGACACTCAGCAATCAGCCCCAGCATTTT. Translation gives CASSLKRRGTLSNQPQHF.

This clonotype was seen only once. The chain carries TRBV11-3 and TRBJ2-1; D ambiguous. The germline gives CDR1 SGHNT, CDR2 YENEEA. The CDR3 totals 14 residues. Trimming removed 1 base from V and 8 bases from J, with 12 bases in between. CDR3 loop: CASSLGRSFDEQFF. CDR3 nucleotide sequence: TGTGCCAGCAGCTTAGGACGGTCATTCGATGAGCAGTTCTTC. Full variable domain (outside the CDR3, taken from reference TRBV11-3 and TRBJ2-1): EAGVVQSPRYKIIEKKQPVAFWCNPISGHNTLYWYLQNLGQGPELLIRYENEEAVDDSQLPKDRFSAERLKGVDSTLKIQPAELGDSAVYLCASSLGRSFDEQFFGPGTRLTVL.

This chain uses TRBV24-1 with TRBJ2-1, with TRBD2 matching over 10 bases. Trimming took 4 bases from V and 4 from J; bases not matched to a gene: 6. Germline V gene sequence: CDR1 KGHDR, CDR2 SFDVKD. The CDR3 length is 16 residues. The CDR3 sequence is CATSDSPGLAYNEQFF. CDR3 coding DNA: TGTGCCACCAGTGACTCTCCGGGACTAGCGTACAATGAGCAGTTCTTC.